The 8 T cell receptor beta chains in this list originate from one sample, sequenced in a study of spatial heterogeneity in lung cancer. Time point described: sample taken at primary tumor resection. Whole RNA from tumor, nontumor lung or frozen PBMC was sequenced unsorted. A single record per CDR3 protein comes from TCRdb applying MiXCR to the 5' RACE reads. The table has roughly 75,000 distinct CDR3 sequences, about an eighth seen once. The sample was PBMCs, taken at surgery. Source of these receptors: a male donor with early-stage non-small cell lung cancer.

This clonotype was counted ten times or more. The rearrangement joins TRBV10-2 to TRBJ2-5, with TRBD1 matching 9 bases. J was trimmed by 2 bases and V by 10 bases; bases with no gene match: 8. The CDR3 covers 14 residues. CDR1 and CDR2 (germline): WSHSY, SAAADI. The CDR3 DNA reads TGCGCCATCCAACAGGGGGCGAAACAAGAGACCCAGTACTTC. This gives the protein CAIQQGAKQETQYF.

This clonotype has a count of ten or more. The chain recombines TRBV5-1 with TRBJ1-1; D unresolved. The germline V gene has CDR1 SGHRS and CDR2 YFSETQ. The germline V and J ends were trimmed by 0 bases and 1 base, with 4 bases remaining between them. This CDR3 comprises 13 residues. CDR3 DNA: TGCGCCAGCAGCTTGGAACCGAACACTGAAGCTTTCTTT. It is translated as CASSLEPNTEAFF.

This clonotype was seen more than once but under ten times. This chain links TRBV5-1 with TRBJ1-2, with D perhaps matching TRBD1 (6 bases). Per germline, CDR1 SGHRS and CDR2 YFSETQ. CDR3 size: 13 residues. V was trimmed by 2 bases and J by 11 bases, leaving 16 bases between them. CDR3 amino acids: CASSLEDRTSYTF. The CDR3 nucleotides are TGCGCCAGCAGCTTAGAGGACAGAACCTCATACACCTTC.

This clonotype was picked up many times. J is TRBJ2-1 and V is TRBV27, with 8 bases matching TRBD1. After removal of 2 bases from V and 2 bases from J, the junction contained 8 bases not matched to a gene. Germline CDR1 and CDR2: MNHEY and SMNVEV (reference sequence). The CDR3 contains 17 residues. CDR3 sequence reads: CASSLRVAGGPYNEQFF. The CDR3 nucleotides are TGTGCCAGCAGTTTAAGGGTGGCAGGGGGCCCCTACAATGAGCAGTTCTTC.

The CDR3 DNA is TGCAGCGTCTCCGATGGGACTAGCAACAATCAGCCCCAGCATTTT. It specifies CSVSDGTSNNQPQHF. The chain uses TRBV29-1 and TRBJ1-5, with D possibly TRBD1 on 5 matching bases. CDR1 SQVTM and CDR2 ANQGSEA come from the germline V gene. This CDR3 spans 15 amino acids. V lost 6 bases, J lost 3 bases, and 18 bases lay in between.

This clonotype was observed many times. The chain carries TRBV28 and TRBJ2-3, with D uncertain. Trimming removed 2 bases at V and 2 bases at J, with 20 bases between. This CDR3 contains 18 residues. Germline V gives CDR1 MDHEN, CDR2 SYDVKM. CDR3 amino acids: CASSLRTAWDSPTDTQYF. CDR3 DNA sequence: TGTGCCAGCAGTTTAAGGACGGCGTGGGATAGCCCCACAGATACGCAGTATTTT.

The chain employs TRBV20-1 and TRBJ2-3; D is uncertain. Germline V lookup: CDR1 DFQATT, CDR2 SNEGSKA (reference sequence). V was pared by 3 bases and J by 5 bases, with 9 bases between. The CDR3 sequence is 12 residues long. The CDR3 DNA is TGCAGTGCTAGTGGCGCCCTAGATACGCAGTATTTT. As protein: CSASGALDTQYF.

The chain couples TRBV21-1 to TRBJ2-4; TRBD1, the table's D call, was not compared with the DNA. TRBV21-1 is marked as a pseudogene. The CDR3 length is 18 residues. CDR3 bases: TGTGCCAGCAGCAAAGGGAGACAGCAGGGGGTAGCCAAAAACATTCAGTACTTC. Protein sequence: CASSKGRQQGVAKNIQYF.